Sequencing of this T cell receptor beta chain was carried out in a study of blood T cell repertoires in COVID-19. For the study at large: Sites in the United States, Italy and Spain provided acute and convalescent COVID-19 samples. T cells, B-cell-depleted T cells, or PBMCs supplied cDNA or gDNA.

TCRdb's copy holds only in-frame clones and misses some; the assay was immunoSEQ multiplex PCR. The data show about 110,000 clones, around 86% seen once. CDR1 LGHDT and CDR2 YNNKEL come from the germline V gene (reference sequence). Trimming shortened V by 4 bases and J by 5 bases, and 11 bases separated the two germline ends. This CDR3 contains 13 residues. Sequencing was carried out using peripheral blood. The origin of this receptor is a middle-aged man with acute or convalescent COVID-19. This rearrangement joins TRBV3-1 (or the pseudogene TRBV3-2) to TRBJ1-1, with a weak D call TRBD1 (6 bases). The CDR3 here is CASSPRGETEAFF. The CDR3 DNA reads as TGTGCCAGCAGCCCCAGGGGAGAGACTGAAGCTTTCTTT.